These 23 T cell receptor beta chains share one sample of origin, sequenced in a study of response to subunit inactivated influenza vaccine. TCRdb processed the RT-PCR reads anew with MiXCR; each CDR3 protein has one entry. This sample has 650,000 or so distinct CDR3 sequences, with less than 15% found just once. The sample consisted of PBMCs from blood, taken about 14 days before vaccination. The receptors shown here come from a middle-aged man who received an inactivated influenza vaccine.

V is TRBV10-3 and J is TRBJ2-1; the D gene is possibly TRBD1 (5 bases). V was trimmed by 5 bases and J by 3 bases, leaving 23 bases between them. CDR1 and CDR2 (germline): ENHRY, SYGVKD. This CDR3 has 18 amino acids. The CDR3 DNA reads as TGTGCCATCAGTCCTACTCCCAGGGTAGTCGTGAGCTACAATGAGCAGTTCTTC. This codes for CAISPTPRVVVSYNEQFF.

The chain has TRBV2 and TRBJ2-7; 7 nucleotides match TRBD2. Germline loops: CDR1 SNHLY, CDR2 FYNNEI. The junction had 8 bases not matched to a gene; V was cut back by 10 bases and J by 5 bases. The CDR3 length is 12 residues. CDR3 sequence reads: CANSPGGNEQYF. The CDR3 DNA sequence: TGTGCCAATTCGCCGGGGGGTAACGAGCAGTACTTC.

The V call is TRBV27, the J call TRBJ2-2; D not certain. Germline V gene data show CDR1 as MNHEY and CDR2 as SMNVEV (reference sequence). The V end lost 3 bases, the J end lost 1 base, and 9 bases lay between the germline ends. The CDR3 runs to 15 residues. For the CDR3, the DNA is TGTGCCAGCAGTTTCTTAGCAAAGAACACCGGGGAGCTGTTTTTT. This sequence encodes CASSFLAKNTGELFF.

The chain is built from TRBV24-1 and TRBJ2-5; 8 positions agree with TRBD1. Trimming took 7 bases from V and 3 from J; bases not matched to a gene: 6. CDR1 is KGHDR, CDR2 SFDVKD, per germline. The CDR3 contains 14 residues. CDR3 sequence reads: CATSPQDREETQYF. The CDR3 coding sequence is TGTGCCACCAGCCCACAGGACAGGGAAGAGACCCAGTACTTC.

This chain connects TRBV20-1 to TRBJ1-1; 7 bases are a match to TRBD1. CDR3 length: 14 amino acids. J lost 1 base, V lost 5 bases, and 7 bases had no gene match. Germline V gene data show CDR1 as DFQATT and CDR2 as SNEGSKA (reference sequence). The CDR3 is CSAPRQGTNTEAFF. Here the CDR3 DNA reads TGCAGTGCTCCTAGACAGGGAACGAACACTGAAGCTTTCTTT.

This clonotype has a count of ten or more. The chain links TRBV27 to TRBJ1-2, with D tentatively TRBD1 (5 bases). The CDR3 contains 14 residues. Germline V gene lookup returns CDR1 MNHEY and CDR2 SMNVEV (reference sequence). V lost 2 bases to trimming and J lost 11 bases, with 18 bases between them. CDR3 nucleotides: TGTGCCAGCAGTTTACGACGGGGGGAAAGTGGTTACACCTTC. As protein: CASSLRRGESGYTF.

This clonotype was counted between two and nine times. This chain uses TRBV3-1 with TRBJ2-5; D not certain. The CDR3 length is 15 residues. CDR1 is LGHDT and CDR2 is YNNKEL in the germline V gene (reference sequence). The V and J ends lost 1 base and 1 base respectively, with 10 bases between them. The CDR3 loop is CASSQGPLSQETQYF. CDR3 coding DNA: TGTGCCAGCAGCCAAGGACCCCTTAGCCAAGAGACCCAGTACTTC.

This clonotype turned up a few times. This chain joins TRBV12-3 or TRBV12-4 and TRBJ2-7; 11 nucleotides match TRBD1. V shed 5 bases, J shed 4 bases, and the junction held 7 bases outside the gene matches. The CDR3 is 15 amino acids. The CDR3 DNA sequence: TGTGCCAGCAGTATCCGGACAGGGGGCCTTTACGAGCAGTACTTC. It is translated as CASSIRTGGLYEQYF.

This clonotype was seen only a few times. The chain employs TRBV5-1 and TRBJ2-7, with TRBD1 identical over 8 bases. This CDR3 contains 16 residues. Germline V gene data show CDR1 as SGHRS and CDR2 as YFSETQ. Unmatched junction bases numbered 15, after V lost 4 bases and J lost 6 bases. CDR3 in amino acids: CASSLRTGHRPGEQYF. The CDR3 bases are TGCGCCAGCAGCCTTCGGACAGGGCATAGGCCCGGCGAGCAGTACTTC.

The V gene is TRBV9, the J gene TRBJ2-2; either TRBD1 or TRBD2 may supply D (5 bases each). CDR1 SGDLS and CDR2 YYNGEE come from the germline V gene. V was clipped by 3 bases and J by 4 bases, with 19 bases between them. The CDR3 runs 17 residues. The CDR3 DNA sequence: TGTGCCAGCAGCGCCACGCCCGGGACCGCGATCACCGGGGAGCTGTTTTTT. It encodes CASSATPGTAITGELFF.

The chain recombines TRBV12-3 or TRBV12-4 with TRBJ2-2; no definite D call. V gave up 7 bases and J gave up 6 bases, with 12 bases separating them. The CDR3 contains 13 residues. The CDR3: CASTPIWSGELFF. The CDR3 DNA reads as TGTGCCAGCACCCCAATTTGGTCCGGGGAGCTGTTTTTT.

The sample holds a few counts of this clonotype. V usage is TRBV15 and J usage is TRBJ2-1; D might be TRBD1 (6 bases). The CDR3 extends over 15 amino acids. Germline assignment: CDR1 LNHNV and CDR2 YYDKDF (reference sequence). Trimming took off 0 bases at V and 3 bases at J, with 9 bases between the two ends. This chain's CDR3 is CATSRDRGHYNEQFF. As DNA, the CDR3 is TGTGCCACCAGCAGAGACAGGGGCCACTACAATGAGCAGTTCTTC.

This clonotype was counted only a few times. The rearrangement joins TRBV13 to TRBJ2-1; 9 nucleotides match TRBD2. This CDR3 has 15 residues. Trimming at V came to 3 bases and at J to 10 bases, leaving 10 bases not matched to a gene. Germline CDR1 PRHDT, CDR2 FYEKMQ (reference sequence). Here the CDR3 reads CASSLTPGLAAEQFF. The CDR3 coding sequence is TGTGCCAGCAGCTTGACGCCGGGACTAGCAGCCGAGCAGTTCTTC.

V gene TRBV7-6 combines with J gene TRBJ2-1, with 8 bases fitting TRBD2. The CDR3 length is 17 residues. The germline gives CDR1 SGHVS, CDR2 FNYEAQ. The ends lost 2 bases at V and 7 bases at J; junction bases unmatched: 13. The CDR3, as DNA: TGTGCCAGCAGCTTAAGCGGGGGACTATCTGCGGGGAATGAGCAGTTCTTC. Protein product: CASSLSGGLSAGNEQFF.

The chain is built from TRBV7-2 and TRBJ2-1; D is undetermined. This CDR3 has 12 amino acids. CDR1 and CDR2 from the germline V gene are SGHTA and FQGNSA. The ends were cut back, 5 bases at V and 7 bases at J, with 9 bases in the middle. CDR3 in DNA: TGTGCCAGCAGCGTCCTGGTTAATGAGCAGTTCTTC. It is translated as CASSVLVNEQFF.

The chain has TRBV5-1 and TRBJ2-4; D ambiguous. Germline CDR1 and CDR2: SGHRS and YFSETQ. The CDR3 length is 16 residues. V was cut by 0 bases and J by 0 bases, with 10 bases left in between. The CDR3 sequence: CASSLDVKIAKNIQYF. CDR3 bases: TGCGCCAGCAGCTTGGATGTGAAGATAGCCAAAAACATTCAGTACTTC.

V is TRBV4-2 and J is TRBJ1-6; D gene uncertain. The V end was cut by 0 bases, the J end by 14 bases, with 11 bases between. The CDR3 is 13 residues long. Germline values: CDR1 LGHNA, CDR2 YNFKEQ. The CDR3: CASSQELLRTLHF. The CDR3 coding sequence is TGTGCCAGCAGCCAAGAACTGTTACGTACCCTCCACTTT.

The V gene is TRBV9, the J gene TRBJ2-7; 9 bases align to TRBD1. V lost 0 bases and J lost 3; bases outside the gene matches: 7. Germline CDR1 SGDLS, CDR2 YYNGEE. CDR3 length: 16 residues. CDR3 in DNA: TGTGCCAGCAGCGTAGCTGGTGGGACAGGGTTCTACGAGCAGTACTTC. It codes for CASSVAGGTGFYEQYF.

This clonotype appeared a few times. The chain couples TRBV6-2 or TRBV6-3 to TRBJ2-7; D not resolved. The CDR3 length is 14 residues. The V and J ends lost 5 bases and 0 bases respectively, with 11 bases between them. The germline V gene has CDR1 MNHEY and CDR2 SVGEGT. CDR3 sequence: CASSPDAVSYEQYF. As DNA, the CDR3 is TGTGCCAGCAGTCCTGACGCGGTCTCCTACGAGCAGTACTTC.

This clonotype has at least ten counts. The CDR3 sequence is CASSIRAGAQETQYF. In DNA form, the CDR3 reads TGTGCCAGCAGCATCCGGGCCGGGGCTCAAGAGACCCAGTACTTC. V usage is TRBV4-2 and J usage is TRBJ2-5; possibly TRBD1 or TRBD2 for D (5 bases each). V lost 5 bases and J 2 bases, leaving 15 bases between the germline ends. CDR1 and CDR2 from the germline V gene are LGHNA and YNFKEQ. The CDR3 totals 15 residues.

This clonotype was seen a handful of times. This rearrangement joins TRBV5-1 to TRBJ2-1, with 8 bases fitting TRBD2. Per the germline V gene, CDR1 is SGHRS and CDR2 is YFSETQ. V was pared by 2 bases and J by 3 bases, with 7 bases of the junction left unmatched. The CDR3 has 16 amino acids. The CDR3 DNA reads TGCGCCAGCAGCTTCTCCCCCGGGACTAGCTACAATGAGCAGTTCTTC. It encodes CASSFSPGTSYNEQFF.

This clonotype was observed a few times. DNA of the CDR3: TGCGCCAGCAGCTCCTCGACAGGGGGGGCGGAGACCCAGTACTTC. It yields the protein CASSSSTGGAETQYF. The chain carries TRBV5-1 and TRBJ2-5; 9 nucleotides agree with TRBD1. With 3 bases clipped from V and 5 bases from J, the junction kept 8 bases outside the gene matches. This CDR3 spans 15 amino acids. Looked up from germline, CDR1 is SGHRS and CDR2 is YFSETQ.

This clonotype was seen a handful of times. The chain recombines TRBV5-6 with TRBJ2-5; tentatively, D is TRBD1 (5 bases). The germline V gene encodes CDR1 SGHDT and CDR2 YYEEEE. CDR3 length: 15 amino acids. V gave up 4 bases and J gave up 2 bases, with 15 bases separating them. CDR3 DNA: TGTGCCAGCAGCCATGGGGCGAGGTATCAAGAGACCCAGTACTTC. Protein: CASSHGARYQETQYF. The full variable domain, its missing parts supplied by reference TRBV5-6 and TRBJ2-5, is DAGVTQSPTHLIKTRGQQVTLRCSPKSGHDTVSWYQQALGQGPQFIFQYYEEEERQRGNFPDRFSGHQFPNYSSELNVNALLLGDSALYLCASSHGARYQETQYFGPGTRLLVL.